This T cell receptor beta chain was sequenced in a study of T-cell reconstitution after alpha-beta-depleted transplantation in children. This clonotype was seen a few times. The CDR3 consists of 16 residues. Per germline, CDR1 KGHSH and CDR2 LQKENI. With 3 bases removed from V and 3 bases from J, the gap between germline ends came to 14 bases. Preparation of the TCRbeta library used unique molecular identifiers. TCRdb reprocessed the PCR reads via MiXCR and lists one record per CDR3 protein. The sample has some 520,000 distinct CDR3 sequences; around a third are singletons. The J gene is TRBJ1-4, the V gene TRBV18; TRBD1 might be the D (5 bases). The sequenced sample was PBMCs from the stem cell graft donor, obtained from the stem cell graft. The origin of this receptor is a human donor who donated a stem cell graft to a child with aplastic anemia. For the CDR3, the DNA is TGTGCCAGCTCACCTATAGTGACAGAGCCTAATGAAAAACTGTTTTTT. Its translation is CASSPIVTEPNEKLFF.